This T cell receptor (beta chain) was sequenced during a study of radiotherapy plus CTLA-4 blockade in lung cancer. Here immunoSEQ multiplex PCR was the method, and the copy in TCRdb shows in-frame clones only, minus some. The table has under 95,000 clones, 84% seen once. The CDR3 extends over 14 amino acids. Trimming took 6 bases from V and 5 from J, leaving 11 bases between them. From germline, CDR1 is MNHEY and CDR2 SVGAGI. This receptor was identified in a human donor with non-small cell lung cancer who had stable disease on radiotherapy plus ipilimumab. The chain carries TRBV6-5 and TRBJ1-6; tentatively, D is TRBD1 (5 bases). The sample here was peripheral blood, taken from a patient treated with radiotherapy plus ipilimumab. The CDR3 DNA is TGTGCCAGCAGAGGGGTTTCGGATAATTCACCCCTCCACTTT. Encoded protein: CASRGVSDNSPLHF.